This T cell receptor (beta chain) derives from a study of T cell responses to AZD1222 COVID-19 vaccine. Study-level results: Donors in the cohort were predominantly white British and more often female, and clonal diversity was possibly underestimated.

Repertoires were generated with immunoSEQ multiplex PCR, while TCRdb's copy carries only in-frame clones and drops some. The profile covers roughly 160,000 clones, with over 75% appearing a single time and about 1.6% taken by the ten largest. Worth noting for this clone: The antigen remains undetermined.

The specimen was peripheral blood, collected on day 0 of AZD1222 vaccination. The origin of this receptor is an adult in good health.

The CDR3 loop reads CASRDDTQYF. The CDR3 DNA reads TGTGCCAGCAGGGACGATACGCAGTATTTT. The V call is TRBV6-5, the J call TRBJ2-3, with no clear D. CDR1 MNHEY and CDR2 SVGAGI come from the germline V gene. Trimming shortened V by 6 bases and J by 6 bases, and 4 bases separated the two germline ends. This CDR3 is built from 10 residues.